The 32 T cell receptor beta chains below were found in one sample sequenced in a study of shared clonotypes between healthy human individuals. Clones were sequenced by immunoSEQ multiplex PCR, and TCRdb holds only the in-frame ones, with some missing. The table has hundreds of thousands of clones, about 80% seen once. The sample taken for sequencing was memory CD4+ T cells sorted from blood. Subset of the sample: CD45RA-negative fraction. Every receptor here comes from a woman in her thirties in good health.

This clone has just a few counts. The chain couples TRBV29-1 to TRBJ2-5, with D unresolved. The V end lost 2 bases, the J end lost 3 bases, and 19 bases lay between the germline ends. This CDR3 has 16 residues. Per germline, CDR1 SQVTM and CDR2 ANQGSEA. CDR3 coding DNA: TGCAGCGTTGAATACGGCAGAAACTTAGAAAAAGAGACCCAGTACTTC. Translating it yields CSVEYGRNLEKETQYF.

The V and J genes are TRBV5-4 and TRBJ2-7; tentatively, D is TRBD1 (6 bases). The V gene lost 4 bases and the J gene lost 6 bases, with 17 bases spanning the gap. Germline V CDR1 and CDR2: SGHNT, YYREEE (reference sequence). The CDR3 totals 14 residues. The CDR3 spells CASSLRQVRSEQYF. CDR3 DNA: TGTGCCAGCAGCCTCCGACAGGTCCGGAGCGAGCAGTACTTC.

Comments on this clone: A read error may explain this, as a much larger clone is one base away. The chain carries TRBV6-6 and TRBJ1-1, with D perhaps matching TRBD1 (5 bases). This CDR3 comprises 11 residues. The germline CDR1 and CDR2 sequences are MNHNY and SVGAGI (reference sequence). Trimming took 6 bases from V and 7 from J, leaving 9 bases between them. The CDR3 sequence is CASRGPGEAFF. The CDR3 DNA is TGTGCCAGCAGGGGGCCTGGTGAAGCTTTCTTT.

As regards this clone: The sample holds other DNA sequences that translate to the same CDR3. The gene calls are TRBV5-1 and TRBJ1-5; weak D call: TRBD1 (5 bases). Trimming removed 0 bases at V and 1 base at J, with 8 bases between. The CDR3 extends over 15 amino acids. Germline CDR1 is SGHRS and CDR2 is YFSETQ. CDR3 amino acids: CASSLAGTSNQPQHF. As DNA, the CDR3 is TGCGCCAGCAGCTTGGCCGGGACGAGCAATCAGCCCCAGCATTTT.

This sequence joins TRBV27 and TRBJ2-1; TRBD2 agrees at 10 bases. Unmatched junction bases numbered 15, after V lost 7 bases and J lost 6 bases. Germline CDR1 is MNHEY and CDR2 is SMNVEV (reference sequence). The CDR3 has 17 amino acids. The CDR3 bases are TGTGCCAGCATTCGACGAGCGCCGGGACTAGCGTCCAATGAGCAGTTCTTC. It yields the protein CASIRRAPGLASNEQFF.

The chain uses TRBV6-6 and TRBJ2-3; no reliable D call. V dropped 5 bases and J dropped 4 bases, with 4 bases sitting between them. Germline V gene sequence: CDR1 MNHNY, CDR2 SVGAGI (reference sequence). This CDR3 spans 11 amino acids. The CDR3 reads CASSPADTQYF. The CDR3 nucleotides read TGTGCCAGCAGTCCCGCAGATACGCAGTATTTT.

This clone was observed a few times. The chain uses TRBV7-9 and TRBJ2-1, with TRBD2 identical over 13 bases. The CDR3 has 15 residues. Unmatched junction bases numbered 7, after V lost 6 bases and J lost 8 bases. Per the germline V gene, CDR1 is SEHNR and CDR2 is FQNEAQ (reference sequence). The CDR3 DNA reads as TGTGCCAGCAGTCACACTAGCGGGAGGGCTCATGAGCAGTTCTTC. Translated: CASSHTSGRAHEQFF.

This clone was seen just once. The chain combines TRBV28 with TRBJ1-5, with D possibly being TRBD1 (5 bases). V was shortened by 2 bases and J by 2 bases, with 10 bases between the two germline ends. The germline CDR1 and CDR2 sequences are MDHEN and SYDVKM. The CDR3 spans 15 residues. DNA of the CDR3: TGTGCCAGCAGTTTAAGTGACAGTCGCAATCAGCCCCAGCATTTT. Its translation: CASSLSDSRNQPQHF.

The chain recombines TRBV19 with TRBJ1-1; TRBD1 might be the D (5 bases). V lost 10 bases to trimming and J lost 5 bases, with 20 bases between them. Germline CDR1 is LNHDA and CDR2 is SQIVND (reference sequence). The CDR3 is 14 residues long. CDR3 DNA: TGTGCCATTTCTCCCGGGGGGAAGTGGACTGAAGCTTTCTTT. Encoded protein: CAISPGGKWTEAFF.

CDR3 bases: TGTGCCAGCAGCGGGACTAAATACGAGCAGTACTTC. Amino acids: CASSGTKYEQYF. The V gene is TRBV10-3, the J gene TRBJ2-7; 7 positions agree with TRBD2. V was clipped by 10 bases and J by 4 bases; unmatched bases: 7. CDR1 is ENHRY, CDR2 SYGVKD, per germline. CDR3 length equals 12 residues.

The V call is TRBV6-5, the J call TRBJ1-1; D is unresolved. Germline CDR1 MNHEY, CDR2 SVGAGI. V was shortened by 3 bases and J by 1 base, with 6 bases between the two germline ends. The CDR3 is 13 residues long. CDR3 residues: CASSYAENTEAFF. CDR3 nucleotides: TGTGCCAGCAGTTATGCAGAGAACACTGAAGCTTTCTTT.

The chain recombines TRBV11-2 with TRBJ2-2; D not certain. Germline V lookup: CDR1 SGHAT, CDR2 FQNNGV. Trimming took 1 base from V and 7 from J, leaving 7 bases between them. CDR3 length: 13 residues. DNA of the CDR3: TGTGCCAGCAGCTTAGGCTCGGGCGGGGAGCTGTTTTTT. Protein sequence: CASSLGSGGELFF. Filled out from reference TRBV11-2 and TRBJ2-2, the complete variable domain reads EAGVAQSPRYKIIEKRQSVAFWCNPISGHATLYWYQQILGQGPKLLIQFQNNGVVDDSQLPKDRFSAERLKGVDSTLKIQPAKLEDSAVYLCASSLGSGGELFFGEGSRLTVL.

This clone appeared once. The sample carries other DNA sequences with the same CDR3. The chain employs TRBV5-1 and TRBJ2-7; the match to TRBD2 covers 7 bases. J lost 2 bases, V lost 4 bases, and 3 bases had no gene match. Germline V lookup: CDR1 SGHRS, CDR2 YFSETQ. The length of the CDR3 is 13 residues. CDR3 in DNA: TGCGCCAGCAGCCCTAGCGGTACCTACGAGCAGTACTTC. As protein: CASSPSGTYEQYF.

This clone has just one count. Other nucleotide sequences in the sample specify the same CDR3. The gene calls are TRBV4-2 and TRBJ2-7, with 7 bases fitting TRBD2. With V trimmed by 0 bases and J by 3 bases, 5 bases remained unmatched. This CDR3 comprises 15 residues. Per germline, CDR1 LGHNA and CDR2 YNFKEQ. CDR3 nucleotide sequence: TGTGCCAGCAGCCAAGATCGTGGCGGGAGCTACGAGCAGTACTTC. Translated: CASSQDRGGSYEQYF.

The chain uses TRBV6-1 and TRBJ2-3, with D tentatively TRBD1 (6 bases). Germline lookup yields CDR1 MNHNS and CDR2 SASEGT. The CDR3 spans 13 residues. Trimming removed 6 bases at V and 7 bases at J, with 14 bases between. As DNA, the CDR3 is TGTGCCAGCAGGCGACAGGTAGTAAATACGCAGTATTTT. This codes for CASRRQVVNTQYF.

This clone was counted once. CDR3 nucleotides: TGTGCCAGCAGCTTATACTCCGGGGGAGGGACCACAGATACGCAGTATTTT. This sequence encodes CASSLYSGGGTTDTQYF. The chain recombines TRBV4-2 with TRBJ2-3; 7 nucleotides agree with TRBD2. This CDR3 has 17 amino acids. Germline V lookup: CDR1 LGHNA, CDR2 YNFKEQ. Losses at the gene ends were 5 bases for V and 2 bases for J; bases not matched to a gene: 13.

The rearrangement uses TRBV4-1 and TRBJ2-2; TRBD2 agrees at 8 bases. CDR3 size: 15 residues. Germline V gene lookup returns CDR1 MGHRA and CDR2 YSYEKL. J lost 5 bases, V lost 4 bases, and 6 bases had no gene match. CDR3 nucleotides: TGCGCCAGCAGCCCCGGGGGGGGTCGGACCGGGGAGCTGTTTTTT. Protein product: CASSPGGGRTGELFF.

This chain links TRBV2 with TRBJ2-1; tentative D call: TRBD2 (6 bases). CDR1 is SNHLY, CDR2 FYNNEI, per germline. The CDR3 totals 15 residues. Between the trimmed V and J ends, which lost 5 bases and 5 bases, there was a span of 16 bases. This CDR3 is CASSNPGVRDNEQFF. Here the CDR3 DNA reads TGTGCCAGCAGTAACCCGGGGGTACGGGACAATGAGCAGTTCTTC. The variable domain in full, with the rest retrieved from reference TRBV2 and TRBJ2-1, is EPEVTQTPSHQVTQMGQEVILRCVPISNHLYFYWYRQILGQKVEFLVSFYNNEISEKSEIFDDQFSVERPDGSNFTLKIRSTKLEDSAMYFCASSNPGVRDNEQFFGPGTRLTVL.

This chain links TRBV6-1 with TRBJ2-7, with D uncertain. Looked up from germline, CDR1 is MNHNS and CDR2 is SASEGT. V was pared by 0 bases and J by 4 bases, with 13 bases between. This CDR3 contains 15 residues. This chain's CDR3 is CASSEAFQRLYEQYF. For the CDR3, the DNA is TGTGCCAGCAGTGAAGCCTTCCAGCGCTTATACGAGCAGTACTTC.

The CDR3 sequence: CASSFRGLPVSYEQYF. CDR3 sequence (DNA): TGTGCCAGCAGTTTCCGGGGCCTACCCGTCTCCTACGAGCAGTACTTC. The rearrangement links TRBV28 to TRBJ2-7; tentatively, D is TRBD1 or TRBD2 (5 bases each). V was cut by 3 bases and J by 0 bases, with 15 bases left in between. The germline gives CDR1 MDHEN, CDR2 SYDVKM. The CDR3 runs 16 residues.

J is TRBJ1-5 and V is TRBV4-2, with D possibly being TRBD1 (6 bases). Germline V gene lookup returns CDR1 LGHNA and CDR2 YNFKEQ. Trimming pared 2 bases from V and 4 bases from J, leaving 15 bases between. This CDR3 is 16 amino acids long. The CDR3 DNA follows: TGTGCCAGCAGCCAACCGTCACAGGGTGGTAATCAGCCCCAGCATTTT. Translated: CASSQPSQGGNQPQHF.

The chain is built from TRBV13 and TRBJ1-3; D is perhaps TRBD1 (5 bases). This CDR3 has 16 residues. The V end was cut by 0 bases, the J end by 12 bases, with 21 bases between. The germline CDR1 and CDR2 sequences are PRHDT and FYEKMQ (reference sequence). CDR3 residues: CASSLGLCTGREGIYF. The DNA for the CDR3 is TGTGCCAGCAGCTTAGGCCTCTGTACAGGTAGGGAGGGCATATATTTT.

This sequence joins TRBV13 and TRBJ2-7, with TRBD2 matching over 12 bases. In germline, CDR1 is PRHDT, CDR2 FYEKMQ (reference sequence). The CDR3 has 17 residues. V trimming: 4 bases; J trimming: 7 bases; junction bases outside the gene matches: 14. In DNA form, the CDR3 reads TGTGCCAGCAGCTCCGGCCGGCTAGCGGGAGGGCCGGGTGAGCAGTACTTC. Translating gives CASSSGRLAGGPGEQYF.

J is TRBJ2-1 and V is TRBV29-1, with D unresolved. Germline assignment: CDR1 SQVTM and CDR2 ANQGSEA. Trimming removed 7 bases at V and 7 bases at J, with 14 bases between. This CDR3 is built from 12 residues. The CDR3 reads CSGKAVVNEQFF. For the CDR3, the DNA is TGCAGCGGAAAGGCGGTAGTGAATGAGCAGTTCTTC.

The chain employs TRBV9 and TRBJ2-3; possibly TRBD1 for D (7 bases). This CDR3 spans 17 amino acids. The germline V and J ends were trimmed by 1 base and 7 bases, with 22 bases remaining between them. Germline lookup yields CDR1 SGDLS and CDR2 YYNGEE. CDR3 in DNA: TGTGCCAGCAGCGTAAGGCCTGATCTTCAGGGGGGATATACGCAGTATTTT. Translating it yields CASSVRPDLQGGYTQYF. Full variable domain (remainder filled in from reference TRBV9 and TRBJ2-3): DSGVTQTPKHLITATGQRVTLRCSPRSGDLSVYWYQQSLDQGLQFLIQYYNGEERAKGNILERFSAQQFPDLHSELNLSSLELGDSALYFCASSVRPDLQGGYTQYFGPGTRLTVL.

This clone was observed once. The rearrangement uses TRBV6-5 and TRBJ2-1; D is unresolved. This CDR3 spans 14 amino acids. Trimming stripped 2 bases from V and 6 bases from J, with 11 bases between. Germline-derived CDR1 and CDR2 are MNHEY and SVGAGI. CDR3 sequence: CASSYKGPSNEQFF. Written as DNA, the CDR3 is TGTGCCAGCAGTTACAAGGGTCCCTCCAATGAGCAGTTCTTC.

This clone showed up just a few times. In the same sample, other DNA sequences code for this CDR3. The chain couples TRBV7-2 to TRBJ1-2; D not resolved. V was shortened by 2 bases and J by 1 base, with 8 bases between the two germline ends. The length of the CDR3 is 14 residues. Looked up from germline, CDR1 is SGHTA and CDR2 is FQGNSA. The CDR3: CASSLQRDNYGYTF. The CDR3 nucleotides are TGTGCCAGCAGCTTACAGAGGGATAACTATGGCTACACCTTC.

The chain links TRBV19 to TRBJ2-7, with 7 bases that match TRBD1. Per the germline V gene, CDR1 is LNHDA and CDR2 is SQIVND (reference sequence). J lost 5 bases, V lost 5 bases, and 9 bases had no gene match. The CDR3 extends over 14 amino acids. The CDR3 bases are TGTGCCAGTAGTCTCCGACAGGGTTTCCACGAGCAGTACTTC. It yields the protein CASSLRQGFHEQYF.

The genes are TRBV7-9 and TRBJ2-2; 9 nucleotides line up with TRBD1. The CDR3 totals 17 residues. CDR1 and CDR2 (germline): SEHNR, FQNEAQ (reference sequence). Losses at the gene ends were 3 bases for V and 6 bases for J; bases not matched to a gene: 11. This chain's CDR3 is CASSLDGGQGRAGELFF. CDR3 nucleotides: TGTGCCAGCAGCTTGGACGGGGGACAGGGTCGGGCCGGGGAGCTGTTTTTT.

The J gene is TRBJ2-4, the V gene TRBV6-5; no definite D call. The CDR3 is 13 amino acids. Trimming removed 10 bases from V and 1 base from J, with 11 bases in between. Germline loops: CDR1 MNHEY, CDR2 SVGAGI. Here the CDR3 DNA reads TGTGCCACCGTCGAAAGGGCCAAAAACATTCAGTACTTC. Its protein is CATVERAKNIQYF.

The rearrangement joins TRBV6-1 to TRBJ1-1, with a possible D match to TRBD1 (5 bases). Germline V gene sequence: CDR1 MNHNS, CDR2 SASEGT. This CDR3 comprises 12 residues. Trimming shortened V by 6 bases and J by 0 bases, and 5 bases separated the two germline ends. The CDR3, as DNA: TGTGCCAGCAGGGACATGAACACTGAAGCTTTCTTT. Its protein product is CASRDMNTEAFF.

V usage is TRBV11-2 and J usage is TRBJ2-5; 8 bases are shared with TRBD1. With 5 bases clipped from V and 4 bases from J, the junction kept 12 bases outside the gene matches. CDR1 is SGHAT, CDR2 FQNNGV, per germline. The CDR3 is 16 residues long. This CDR3 reads CASSINSGTGGETQYF. CDR3 DNA sequence: TGTGCCAGCAGCATTAATTCCGGGACAGGAGGAGAGACCCAGTACTTC.